This T cell receptor (beta chain) stems from a study of vaccination effects on CD4 cells after COVID-19. This clone came up a few times. What it binds is not known. The method was immunoSEQ multiplex PCR; TCRdb's version includes in-frame clones alone and lacks a portion of them. The sample lists approximately 28,000 clones, about 70% occurring once. ViraFEST used viral peptide pools to expand antigen-specific CD4+ T cells before sequencing. Upon completion of 10 days in culture, CD4+ T cells were isolated. Nucleocapsid antibodies were negative in the vaccine recipients, who had never had SARS-CoV-2 infection. IL-2 at 8 to 10 IU/ml and peptides at 9.5 to 10 ug/ml were added to cultured PBMC, fewer than 2.5 million per well. A half-volume exchange with IL-2 medium occurred on days 3 and 7. General observations from the study: The study found that only 1 of 255 vaccine-induced clones from healthy vaccinees cross-reacted with common cold coronaviruses.

This CDR3 has 13 amino acids. Germline CDR1 is SGHDN and CDR2 is FVKESK. V was pared by 4 bases and J by 3 bases, with 10 bases between. This chain joins TRBV14 and TRBJ2-7; D is undetermined. The clonotype comes from a human donor who received a COVID-19 vaccine. The input for sequencing was CD4+ T cells from PBMCs cultured with HCoV-NL63 spike peptides, taken before COVID-19 vaccination. As DNA, the CDR3 is TGTGCCAGCAGCCCCTACGGTGACTACGAGCAGTACTTC. Its protein is CASSPYGDYEQYF. Full variable domain (missing parts from reference TRBV14 and TRBJ2-7): EAGVTQFPSHSVIEKGQTVTLRCDPISGHDNLYWYRRVMGKEIKFLLHFVKESKQDESGMPNNRFLAERTGGTYSTLKVQPAELEDSGVYFCASSPYGDYEQYFGPGTRLTVT.